A single sample gave rise to the 7 T cell receptor beta chains below, sequenced in a study of beta chain features in type 1 diabetes. The isolated RNA, all of it, was reverse transcribed, so expressed TCRB transcripts were what got sequenced. Sequenced by immunoSEQ multiplex PCR; TCRdb stores in-frame clones only, minus some. This sample carries hundreds of thousands of clones, 9.5% to 11% of them seen once, and the ten largest clones take just over 0.015%. Sequencing input: naive CD4+ T cells from blood. Source of these receptors: a woman in her twenties or thirties in good health.

This clone has more than one count but fewer than ten. The CDR3 protein is CASSPTGLDTQYF. Here the CDR3 DNA reads TGTGCCAGCTCACCGACAGGGTTGGATACGCAGTATTTT. The chain uses TRBV18 and TRBJ2-3, with 7 bases aligning to TRBD1. Germline CDR1 KGHSH, CDR2 LQKENI. V was pared by 3 bases and J by 6 bases, with 3 bases of the junction left unmatched. There are 13 residues in the CDR3.

This sequence joins TRBV6-6 and TRBJ2-5; D gene uncertain. CDR3 length equals 14 residues. V lost 2 bases and J lost 2, with 9 bases in between. Looked up from germline, CDR1 is MNHNY and CDR2 is SVGAGI (reference sequence). CDR3 protein: CASSYDGRQETQYF. The CDR3 region has the DNA TGTGCCAGCAGTTACGATGGCAGACAAGAGACCCAGTACTTC.

This clone was seen only a few times. This chain joins TRBV2 and TRBJ2-2, with 7 positions matching TRBD1. Germline lookup yields CDR1 SNHLY and CDR2 FYNNEI. The CDR3 loop spans 15 amino acids. With 6 bases clipped from V and 6 bases from J, the junction kept 10 bases outside the gene matches. This chain's CDR3 is CASRRDTGDAGELFF. DNA of the CDR3: TGTGCCAGCAGGAGAGATACAGGGGATGCCGGGGAGCTGTTTTTT. Based on the CDR3 plus reference TRBV2 and TRBJ2-2, the full variable domain is EPEVTQTPSHQVTQMGQEVILRCVPISNHLYFYWYRQILGQKVEFLVSFYNNEISEKSEIFDDQFSVERPDGSNFTLKIRSTKLEDSAMYFCASRRDTGDAGELFFGEGSRLTVL.

The V and J genes are TRBV18 and TRBJ2-7, with 9 bases lining up with TRBD1. Germline CDR1 is KGHSH and CDR2 is LQKENI. The CDR3 is 15 residues long. The trim removed 0 bases at V and 6 bases at J, leaving 6 bases unmatched. The CDR3 nucleotides read TGTGCCAGCTCACCACCGGGGACAGGGATAATCGAGCAGTACTTC. Protein product: CASSPPGTGIIEQYF. Combining the CDR3 with reference TRBV18 and TRBJ2-7 gives the whole variable domain NAGVMQNPRHLVRRRGQEARLRCSPMKGHSHVYWYRQLPEEGLKFMVYLQKENIIDESGMPKERFSAEFPKEGPSILRIQQVVRGDSAAYFCASSPPGTGIIEQYFGPGTRLTVT.

There are a few counts of this clone. The same CDR3 also results from other DNA sequences found in this sample. This rearrangement joins TRBV6-4 to TRBJ1-1, with TRBD1 matching over 8 bases. J gave up 2 bases and V 4 bases, and 3 bases lay outside the gene matches. Germline V lookup: CDR1 MRHNA, CDR2 SNTAGT. This CDR3 has 14 amino acids. CDR3 region: CASSADRGNTEAFF. CDR3 coding DNA: TGTGCCAGCAGTGCTGACAGGGGAAACACTGAAGCTTTCTTT.

The chain links TRBV4-1 to TRBJ2-1; 9 bases line up with TRBD2. This CDR3 has 18 amino acids. Trimming took 1 base from V and 2 from J; bases not matched to a gene: 9. CDR1 is MGHRA and CDR2 is YSYEKL in the germline V gene. CDR3: CASSQVGQREVPYNEQFF. CDR3 DNA sequence: TGCGCCAGCAGCCAAGTAGGTCAGCGGGAGGTCCCCTACAATGAGCAGTTCTTC.

The V gene is TRBV7-9, the J gene TRBJ2-3, with TRBD2 matching over 7 bases. CDR1 and CDR2 from the germline V gene are SEHNR and FQNEAQ (reference sequence). The V and J ends lost 4 bases and 2 bases, in that order; junction bases with no gene match: 9. CDR3 size: 16 residues. The CDR3 bases are TGTGCCAGCAGCTCTTCGGGGGAGGGATTCACAGATACGCAGTATTTT. Protein: CASSSSGEGFTDTQYF.